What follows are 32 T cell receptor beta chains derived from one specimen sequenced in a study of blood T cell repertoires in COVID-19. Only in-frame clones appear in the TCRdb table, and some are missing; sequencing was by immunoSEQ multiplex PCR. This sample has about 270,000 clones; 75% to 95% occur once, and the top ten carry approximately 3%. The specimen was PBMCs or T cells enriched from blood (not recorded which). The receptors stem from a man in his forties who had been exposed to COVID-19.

CDR3 nucleotide sequence: TGTGCCAGCAGTTTCCCCGGGATGTACAATGAGCAGTTCTTC. Translated, it gives CASSFPGMYNEQFF. The chain has TRBV6-6 and TRBJ2-1, with D perhaps TRBD2 (5 bases). Germline V gives CDR1 MNHNY, CDR2 SVGAGI (reference sequence). V dropped 4 bases and J dropped 4 bases, with 11 bases sitting between them. The CDR3 contains 14 residues.

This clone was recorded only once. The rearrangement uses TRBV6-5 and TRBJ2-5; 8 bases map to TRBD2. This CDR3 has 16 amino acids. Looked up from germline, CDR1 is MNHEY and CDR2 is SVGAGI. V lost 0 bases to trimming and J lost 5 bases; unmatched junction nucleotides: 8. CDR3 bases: TGTGCCAGCAGTTACTCCACGGGGGGGAGTGGGGAGACCCAGTACTTC. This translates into CASSYSTGGSGETQYF.

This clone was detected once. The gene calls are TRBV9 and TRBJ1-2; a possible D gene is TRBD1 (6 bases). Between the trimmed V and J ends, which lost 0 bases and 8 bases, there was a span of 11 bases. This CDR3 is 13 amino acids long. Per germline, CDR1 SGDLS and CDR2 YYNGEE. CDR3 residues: CASSVDTGKGYTF. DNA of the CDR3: TGTGCCAGCAGCGTAGACACAGGGAAAGGCTACACCTTC.

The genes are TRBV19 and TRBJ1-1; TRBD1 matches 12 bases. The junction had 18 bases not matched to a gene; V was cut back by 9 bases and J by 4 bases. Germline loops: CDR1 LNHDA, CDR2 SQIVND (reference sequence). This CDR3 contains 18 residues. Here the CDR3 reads CASSLGTGGARAATEAFF. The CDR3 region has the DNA TGTGCCAGCAGCCTCGGGACAGGGGGCGCGAGGGCCGCCACTGAAGCTTTCTTT. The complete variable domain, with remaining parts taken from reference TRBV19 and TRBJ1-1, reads DGGITQSPKYLFRKEGQNVTLSCEQNLNHDAMYWYRQDPGQGLRLIYYSQIVNDFQKGDIAEGYSVSREKKESFPLTVTSAQKNPTAFYLCASSLGTGGARAATEAFFGQGTRLTVV.

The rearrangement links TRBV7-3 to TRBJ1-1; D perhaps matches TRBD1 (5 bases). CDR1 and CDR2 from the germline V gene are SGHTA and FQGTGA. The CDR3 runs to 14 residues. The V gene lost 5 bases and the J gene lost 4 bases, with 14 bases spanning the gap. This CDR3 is CASSAGVGGTEAFF. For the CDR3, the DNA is TGTGCCAGCAGCGCGGGGGTCGGAGGCACTGAAGCTTTCTTT.

The CDR3 nucleotides read TGTGCCAGCAGCTTCGATAGCGGGAGGGTCAAGAATGAGCAGTTCTTC. Protein sequence: CASSFDSGRVKNEQFF. This sequence joins TRBV6-2 or TRBV6-3 and TRBJ2-1; 11 bases line up with TRBD2. The CDR3 covers 16 residues. Germline V gene sequence: CDR1 MNHEY, CDR2 SVGEGT. The trim removed 6 bases at V and 7 bases at J, leaving 11 bases unmatched.

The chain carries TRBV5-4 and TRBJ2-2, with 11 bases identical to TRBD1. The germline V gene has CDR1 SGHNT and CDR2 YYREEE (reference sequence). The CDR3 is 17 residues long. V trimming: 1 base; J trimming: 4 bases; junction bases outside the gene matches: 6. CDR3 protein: CASSLKFGTGGTGELFF. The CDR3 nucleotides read TGTGCCAGCAGCTTGAAATTCGGGACAGGGGGCACCGGGGAGCTGTTTTTT.

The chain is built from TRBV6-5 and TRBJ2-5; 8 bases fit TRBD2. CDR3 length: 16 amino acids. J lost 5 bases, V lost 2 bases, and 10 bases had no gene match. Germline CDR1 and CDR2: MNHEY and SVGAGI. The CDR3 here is CASSYSSGSSWETQYF. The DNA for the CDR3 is TGTGCCAGCAGTTACAGCAGCGGGAGTAGCTGGGAGACCCAGTACTTC.

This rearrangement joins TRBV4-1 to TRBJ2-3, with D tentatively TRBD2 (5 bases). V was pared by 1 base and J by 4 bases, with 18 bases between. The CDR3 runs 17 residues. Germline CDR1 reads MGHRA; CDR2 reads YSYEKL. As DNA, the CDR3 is TGCGCCAGCAGCCAAGGGATCCTAGCTGGGCTTCCAGATACGCAGTATTTT. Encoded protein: CASSQGILAGLPDTQYF.

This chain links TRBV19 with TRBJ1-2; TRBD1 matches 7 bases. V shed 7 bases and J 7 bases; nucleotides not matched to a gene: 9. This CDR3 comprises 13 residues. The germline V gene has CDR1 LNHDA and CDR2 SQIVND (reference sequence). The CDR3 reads CASTYRQGAGYTF. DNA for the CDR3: TGTGCCAGTACCTATAGACAGGGAGCTGGCTACACCTTC.

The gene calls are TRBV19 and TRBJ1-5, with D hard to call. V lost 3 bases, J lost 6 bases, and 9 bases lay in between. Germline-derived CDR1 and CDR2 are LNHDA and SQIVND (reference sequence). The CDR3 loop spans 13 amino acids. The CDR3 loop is CASSIFYGQPQHF. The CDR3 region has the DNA TGTGCCAGTAGTATTTTCTATGGTCAGCCCCAGCATTTT.

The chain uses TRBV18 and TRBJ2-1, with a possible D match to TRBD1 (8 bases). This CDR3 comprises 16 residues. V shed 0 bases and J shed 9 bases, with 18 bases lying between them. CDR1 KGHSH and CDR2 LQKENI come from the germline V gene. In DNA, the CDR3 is TGTGCCAGCTCACCACCAAACAGGGGGGGACGTGGTGAGCAGTTCTTC. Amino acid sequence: CASSPPNRGGRGEQFF.

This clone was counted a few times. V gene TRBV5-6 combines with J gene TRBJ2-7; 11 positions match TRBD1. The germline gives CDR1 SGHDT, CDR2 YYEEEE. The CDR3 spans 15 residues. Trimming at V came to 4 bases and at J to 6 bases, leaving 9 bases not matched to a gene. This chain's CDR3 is CASSRIGQGAGEQYF. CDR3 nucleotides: TGTGCCAGCAGCCGGATAGGACAGGGGGCCGGCGAGCAGTACTTC.

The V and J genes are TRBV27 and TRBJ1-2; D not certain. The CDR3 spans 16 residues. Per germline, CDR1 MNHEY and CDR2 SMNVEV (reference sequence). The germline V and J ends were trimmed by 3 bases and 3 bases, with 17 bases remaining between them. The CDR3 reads CASSFGVRVNDYGYTF. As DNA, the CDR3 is TGTGCCAGCAGTTTTGGCGTACGGGTTAATGACTATGGCTACACCTTC.

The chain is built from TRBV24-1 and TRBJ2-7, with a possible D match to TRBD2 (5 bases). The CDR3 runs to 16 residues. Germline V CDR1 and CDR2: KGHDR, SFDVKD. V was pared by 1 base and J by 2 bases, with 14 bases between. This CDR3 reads CATSDFNGAGAYEQYF. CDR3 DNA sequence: TGTGCCACCAGTGATTTTAATGGTGCCGGGGCCTACGAGCAGTACTTC.

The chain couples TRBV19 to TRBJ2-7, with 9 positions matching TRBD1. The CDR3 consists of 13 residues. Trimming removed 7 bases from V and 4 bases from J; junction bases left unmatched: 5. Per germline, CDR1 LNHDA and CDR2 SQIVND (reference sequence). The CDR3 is CASTRQGEYEQYF. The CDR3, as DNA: TGTGCCAGTACCCGACAGGGGGAGTACGAGCAGTACTTC.

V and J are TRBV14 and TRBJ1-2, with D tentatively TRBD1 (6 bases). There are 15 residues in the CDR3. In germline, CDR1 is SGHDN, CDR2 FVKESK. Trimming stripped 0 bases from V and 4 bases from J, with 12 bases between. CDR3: CASSQEGGPGYGYTF. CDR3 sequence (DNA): TGTGCCAGCAGCCAAGAGGGGGGGCCCGGCTATGGCTACACCTTC.

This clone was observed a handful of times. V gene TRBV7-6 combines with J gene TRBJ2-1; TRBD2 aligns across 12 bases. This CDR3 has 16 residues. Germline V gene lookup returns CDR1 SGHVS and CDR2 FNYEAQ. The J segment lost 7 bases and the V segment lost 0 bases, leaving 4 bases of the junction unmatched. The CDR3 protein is CASSLATSGSANEQFF. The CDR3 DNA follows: TGTGCCAGCAGCTTAGCGACTAGCGGGAGCGCTAATGAGCAGTTCTTC.

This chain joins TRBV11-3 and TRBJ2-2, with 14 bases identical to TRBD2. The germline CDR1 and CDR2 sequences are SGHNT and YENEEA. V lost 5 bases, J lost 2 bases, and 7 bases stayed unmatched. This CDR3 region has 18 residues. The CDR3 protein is CASSPGTSGRGNTGELFF. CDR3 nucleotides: TGTGCCAGCAGCCCTGGGACTAGCGGGAGAGGTAACACCGGGGAGCTGTTTTTT. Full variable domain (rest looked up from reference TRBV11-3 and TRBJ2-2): EAGVVQSPRYKIIEKKQPVAFWCNPISGHNTLYWYLQNLGQGPELLIRYENEEAVDDSQLPKDRFSAERLKGVDSTLKIQPAELGDSAVYLCASSPGTSGRGNTGELFFGEGSRLTVL.

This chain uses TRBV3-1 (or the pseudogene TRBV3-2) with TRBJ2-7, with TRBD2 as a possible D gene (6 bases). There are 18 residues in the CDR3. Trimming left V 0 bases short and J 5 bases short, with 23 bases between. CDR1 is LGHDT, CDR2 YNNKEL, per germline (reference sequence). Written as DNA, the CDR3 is TGTGCCAGCAGCCAAGATCCCCCGACTAGGGCAGGGTCTCACGAGCAGTACTTC. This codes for CASSQDPPTRAGSHEQYF.

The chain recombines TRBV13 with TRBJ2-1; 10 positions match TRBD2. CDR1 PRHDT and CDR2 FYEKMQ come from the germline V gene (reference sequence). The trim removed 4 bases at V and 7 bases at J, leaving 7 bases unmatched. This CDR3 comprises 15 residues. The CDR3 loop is CASSSQREGHNEQFF. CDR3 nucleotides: TGTGCCAGCAGCTCTCAGCGGGAGGGCCATAATGAGCAGTTCTTC.

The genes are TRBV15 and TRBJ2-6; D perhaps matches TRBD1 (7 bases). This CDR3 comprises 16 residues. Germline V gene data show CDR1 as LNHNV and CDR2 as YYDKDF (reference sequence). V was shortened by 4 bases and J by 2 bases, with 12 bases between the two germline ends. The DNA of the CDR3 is TGTGCCACCAGCACAGACAGGGAGGCTGGGGCCAACGTCCTGACTTTC. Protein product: CATSTDREAGANVLTF.

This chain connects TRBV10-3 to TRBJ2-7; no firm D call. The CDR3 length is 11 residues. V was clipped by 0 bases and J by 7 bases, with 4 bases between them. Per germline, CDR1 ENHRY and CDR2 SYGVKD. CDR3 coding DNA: TGTGCCATCAGTGAGTCTCTAGAGCAGTACTTC. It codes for CAISESLEQYF.

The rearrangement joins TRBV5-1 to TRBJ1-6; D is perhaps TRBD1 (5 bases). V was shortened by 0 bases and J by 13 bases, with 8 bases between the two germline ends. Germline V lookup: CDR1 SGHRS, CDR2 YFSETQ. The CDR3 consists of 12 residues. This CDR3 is CASSLGQGPLHF. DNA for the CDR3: TGCGCCAGCAGCTTGGGTCAGGGCCCCCTCCACTTT.

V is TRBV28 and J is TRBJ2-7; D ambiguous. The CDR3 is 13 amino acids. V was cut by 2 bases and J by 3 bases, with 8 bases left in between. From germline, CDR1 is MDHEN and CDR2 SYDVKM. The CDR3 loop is CASSLRANYEQYF. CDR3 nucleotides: TGTGCCAGCAGTTTACGCGCCAACTACGAGCAGTACTTC.

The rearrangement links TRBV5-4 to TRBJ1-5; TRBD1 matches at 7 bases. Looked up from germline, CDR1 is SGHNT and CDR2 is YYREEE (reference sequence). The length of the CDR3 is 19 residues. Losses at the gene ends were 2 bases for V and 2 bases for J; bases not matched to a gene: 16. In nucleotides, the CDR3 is TGTGCCAGCAGCTTCTCCCCCTCCAGAGGGGGCTGGGGCAATCAGCCCCAGCATTTT. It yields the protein CASSFSPSRGGWGNQPQHF.

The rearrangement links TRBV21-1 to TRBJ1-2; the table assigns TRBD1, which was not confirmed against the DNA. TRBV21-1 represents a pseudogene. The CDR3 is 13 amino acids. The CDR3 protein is CASSTTEKDGYTF. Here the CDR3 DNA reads TGTGCCAGCAGCACTACAGAAAAGGATGGCTACACCTTC.

CDR3 sequence: CASSPRTLGDYGYTF. The CDR3, as DNA: TGCGCCAGCAGCCCAAGGACGTTGGGAGACTATGGCTACACCTTC. The V and J genes are TRBV4-1 and TRBJ1-2; D not certain. The CDR3 totals 15 residues. Per germline, CDR1 MGHRA and CDR2 YSYEKL. V gave up 4 bases and J gave up 3 bases, with 15 bases separating them.

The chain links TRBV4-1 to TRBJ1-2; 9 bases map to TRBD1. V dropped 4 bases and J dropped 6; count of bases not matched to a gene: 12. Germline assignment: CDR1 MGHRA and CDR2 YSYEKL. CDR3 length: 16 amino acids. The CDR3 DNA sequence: TGCGCCAGCAGCCCTCAGTATCCTCGGACAGGGGATGGCTACACCTTC. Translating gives CASSPQYPRTGDGYTF.

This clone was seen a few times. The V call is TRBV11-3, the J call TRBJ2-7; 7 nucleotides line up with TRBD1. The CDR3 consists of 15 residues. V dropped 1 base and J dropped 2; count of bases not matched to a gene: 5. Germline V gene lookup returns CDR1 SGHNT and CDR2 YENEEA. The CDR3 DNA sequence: TGTGCCAGCAGCTTAGGGCAGGGGGAACCCTACGAGCAGTACTTC. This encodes CASSLGQGEPYEQYF.

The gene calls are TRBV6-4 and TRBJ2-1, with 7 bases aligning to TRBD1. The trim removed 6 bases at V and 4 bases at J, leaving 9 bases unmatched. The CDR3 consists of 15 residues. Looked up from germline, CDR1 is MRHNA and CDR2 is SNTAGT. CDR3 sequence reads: CASSDRDRSYNEQFF. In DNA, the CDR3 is TGTGCCAGCAGCGACCGGGACAGATCGTACAATGAGCAGTTCTTC.

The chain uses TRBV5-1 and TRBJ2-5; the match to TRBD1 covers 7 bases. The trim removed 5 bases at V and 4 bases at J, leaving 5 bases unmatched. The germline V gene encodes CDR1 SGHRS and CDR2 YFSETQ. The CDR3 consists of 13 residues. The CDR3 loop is CASRPTGSETQYF. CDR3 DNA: TGCGCCAGCAGACCGACAGGGTCAGAGACCCAGTACTTC. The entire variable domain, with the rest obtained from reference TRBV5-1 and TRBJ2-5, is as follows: KAGVTQTPRYLIKTRGQQVTLSCSPISGHRSVSWYQQTPGQGLQFLFEYFSETQRNKGNFPGRFSGRQFSNSRSEMNVSTLELGDSALYLCASRPTGSETQYFGPGTRLLVL.